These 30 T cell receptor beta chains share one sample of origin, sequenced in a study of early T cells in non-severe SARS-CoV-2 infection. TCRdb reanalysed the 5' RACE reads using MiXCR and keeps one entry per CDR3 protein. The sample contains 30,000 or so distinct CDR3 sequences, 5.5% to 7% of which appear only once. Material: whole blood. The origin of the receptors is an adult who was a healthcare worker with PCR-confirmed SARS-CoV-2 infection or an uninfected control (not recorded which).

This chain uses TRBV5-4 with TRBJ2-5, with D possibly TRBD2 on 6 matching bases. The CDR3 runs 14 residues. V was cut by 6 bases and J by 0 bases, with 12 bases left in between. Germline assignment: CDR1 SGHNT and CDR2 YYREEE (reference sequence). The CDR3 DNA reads TGTGCCAGCACCCTGGGGGACTACCAAGAGACCCAGTACTTC. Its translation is CASTLGDYQETQYF.

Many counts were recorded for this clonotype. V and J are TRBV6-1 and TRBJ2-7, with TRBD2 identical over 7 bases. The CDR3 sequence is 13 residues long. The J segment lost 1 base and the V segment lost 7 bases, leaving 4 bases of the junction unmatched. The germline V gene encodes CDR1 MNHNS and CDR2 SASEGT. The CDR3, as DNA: TGTGCCAGCATCGGGGGGAGTTCCTACGAGCAGTACTTC. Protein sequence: CASIGGSSYEQYF.

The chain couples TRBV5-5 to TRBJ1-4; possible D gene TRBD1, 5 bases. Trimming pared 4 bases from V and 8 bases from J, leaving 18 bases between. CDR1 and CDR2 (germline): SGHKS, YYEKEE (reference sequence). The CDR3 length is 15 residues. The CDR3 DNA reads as TGTGCCAGCAGCCTAGGGACGCTTATGCTGGAAAAACTGTTTTTT. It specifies CASSLGTLMLEKLFF.

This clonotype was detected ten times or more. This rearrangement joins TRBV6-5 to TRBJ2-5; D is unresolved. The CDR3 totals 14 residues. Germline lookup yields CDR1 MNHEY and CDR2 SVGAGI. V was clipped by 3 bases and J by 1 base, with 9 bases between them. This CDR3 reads CASSYSRAQETQYF. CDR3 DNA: TGTGCCAGCAGTTATTCAAGGGCCCAAGAGACCCAGTACTTC.

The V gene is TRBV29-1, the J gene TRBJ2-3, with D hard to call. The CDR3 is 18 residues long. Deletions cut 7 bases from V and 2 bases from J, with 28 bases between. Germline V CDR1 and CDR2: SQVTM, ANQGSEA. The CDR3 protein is CSGLPYLVDGLPTDTQYF. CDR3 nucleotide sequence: TGCAGCGGTCTGCCGTATTTGGTCGACGGCCTACCCACAGATACGCAGTATTTT.

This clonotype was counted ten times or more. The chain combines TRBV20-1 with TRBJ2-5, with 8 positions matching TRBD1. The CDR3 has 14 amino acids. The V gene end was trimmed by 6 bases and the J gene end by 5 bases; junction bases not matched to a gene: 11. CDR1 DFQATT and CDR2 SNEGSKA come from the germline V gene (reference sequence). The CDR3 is CSAGGPGGEETQYF. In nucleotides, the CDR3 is TGCAGTGCGGGCGGGCCAGGGGGCGAGGAGACCCAGTACTTC.

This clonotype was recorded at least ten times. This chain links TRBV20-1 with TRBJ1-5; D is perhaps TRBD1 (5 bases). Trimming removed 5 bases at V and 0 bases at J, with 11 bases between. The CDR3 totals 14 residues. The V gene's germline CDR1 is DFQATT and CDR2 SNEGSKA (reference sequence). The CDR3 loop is CSASRQRSNQPQHF. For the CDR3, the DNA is TGCAGTGCTTCCAGACAGCGTAGCAATCAGCCCCAGCATTTT.

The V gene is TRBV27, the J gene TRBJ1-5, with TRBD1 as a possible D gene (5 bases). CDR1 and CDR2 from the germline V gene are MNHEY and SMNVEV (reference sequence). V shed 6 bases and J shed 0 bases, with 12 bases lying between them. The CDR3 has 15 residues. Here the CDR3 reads CASRPDTYSNQPQHF. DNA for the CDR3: TGTGCCAGCAGACCGGACACCTATAGCAATCAGCCCCAGCATTTT.

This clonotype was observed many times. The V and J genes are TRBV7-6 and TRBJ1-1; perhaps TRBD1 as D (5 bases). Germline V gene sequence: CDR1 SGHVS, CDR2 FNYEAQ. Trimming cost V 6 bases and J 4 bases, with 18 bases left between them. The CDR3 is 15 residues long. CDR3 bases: TGTGCCAGCAGTTCCGATCCAGGGTCTACCACTGAAGCTTTCTTT. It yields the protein CASSSDPGSTTEAFF.

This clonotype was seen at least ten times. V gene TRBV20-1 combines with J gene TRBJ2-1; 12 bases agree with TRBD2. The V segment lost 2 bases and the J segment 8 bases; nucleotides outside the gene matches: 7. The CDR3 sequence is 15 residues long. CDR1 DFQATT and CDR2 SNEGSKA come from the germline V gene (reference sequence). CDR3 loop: CSARTASGRADEQFF. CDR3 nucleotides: TGCAGTGCTAGAACGGCTAGCGGGAGGGCCGATGAGCAGTTCTTC.

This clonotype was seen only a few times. CDR3 amino acids: CASSGPGRHIQYF. CDR3 DNA sequence: TGTGCCAGCAGTGGTCCCGGGAGACACATTCAGTACTTC. The J gene is TRBJ2-4, the V gene TRBV12-3 or TRBV12-4; weak D call: TRBD2 (6 bases). CDR3 length: 13 residues. Trimming cost V 5 bases and J 8 bases, with 13 bases left between them.

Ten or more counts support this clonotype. The CDR3 sequence: CASSLGAGTSNEQFF. The CDR3 DNA reads TGTGCCAGCAGCTTAGGGGCTGGGACTAGTAATGAGCAGTTCTTC. The chain couples TRBV7-2 to TRBJ2-1, with TRBD2 matching over 8 bases. V shed 1 base, J shed 7 bases, and the junction held 6 bases outside the gene matches. There are 15 residues in the CDR3. Germline V gives CDR1 SGHTA, CDR2 FQGNSA. Combining the CDR3 with reference TRBV7-2 and TRBJ2-1 gives the whole variable domain GAGVSQSPSNKVTEKGKDVELRCDPISGHTALYWYRQSLGQGLEFLIYFQGNSAPDKSGLPSDRFSAERTGGSVSTLTIQRTQQEDSAVYLCASSLGAGTSNEQFFGPGTRLTVL.

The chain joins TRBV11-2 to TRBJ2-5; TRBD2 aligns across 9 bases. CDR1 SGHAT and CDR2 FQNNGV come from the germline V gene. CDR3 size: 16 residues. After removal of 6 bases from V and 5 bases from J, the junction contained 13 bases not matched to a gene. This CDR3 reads CASRSIAGASGETQYF. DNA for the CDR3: TGTGCCAGCAGGAGCATAGCGGGAGCTTCGGGGGAGACCCAGTACTTC.

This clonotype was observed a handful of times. The CDR3 DNA is TGCGCCAGTCGGACCCCAGCCGCCTACGAGCAGTACTTC. Its protein product is CASRTPAAYEQYF. V and J are TRBV5-1 and TRBJ2-7, with D unclear. CDR1 is SGHRS and CDR2 is YFSETQ in the germline V gene. Deletions cut 8 bases from V and 2 bases from J, with 14 bases between. The CDR3 has 13 amino acids.

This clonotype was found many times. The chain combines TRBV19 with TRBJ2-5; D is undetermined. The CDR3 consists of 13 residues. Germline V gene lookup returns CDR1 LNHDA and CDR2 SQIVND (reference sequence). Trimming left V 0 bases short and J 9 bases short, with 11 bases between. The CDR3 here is CASSIEDRTAQYF. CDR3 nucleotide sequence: TGTGCCAGTAGTATAGAGGATAGGACGGCCCAGTACTTC.

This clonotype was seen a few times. The CDR3 nucleotides read TGTGCCAGCAGTTCCGGGAGAGGGGGCGGCTCTGGAAACACCATATATTTT. This encodes CASSSGRGGGSGNTIYF. This chain uses TRBV28 with TRBJ1-3, with 7 bases identical to TRBD1. J lost 0 bases, V lost 4 bases, and 9 bases had no gene match. CDR1 is MDHEN and CDR2 is SYDVKM in the germline V gene. The CDR3 is 17 amino acids.

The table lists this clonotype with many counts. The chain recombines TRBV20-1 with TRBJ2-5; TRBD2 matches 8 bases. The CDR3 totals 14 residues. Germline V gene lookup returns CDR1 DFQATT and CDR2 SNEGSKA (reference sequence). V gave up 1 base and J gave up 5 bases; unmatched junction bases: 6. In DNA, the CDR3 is TGCAGTGCTAGAGCCGGGGGGGCGCAGGAGACCCAGTACTTC. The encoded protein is CSARAGGAQETQYF.

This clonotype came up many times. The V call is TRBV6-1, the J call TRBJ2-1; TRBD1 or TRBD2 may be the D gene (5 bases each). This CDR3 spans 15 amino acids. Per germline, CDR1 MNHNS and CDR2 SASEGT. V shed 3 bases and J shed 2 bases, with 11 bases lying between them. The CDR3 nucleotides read TGTGCCAGCAGTGATGGGGGAGAACCCTACAATGAGCAGTTCTTC. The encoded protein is CASSDGGEPYNEQFF.

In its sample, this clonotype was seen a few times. CDR3 protein: CAWNGGRKYEQYF. The CDR3 nucleotides are TGTGCCTGGAACGGGGGGCGAAAGTACGAGCAGTACTTC. This sequence joins TRBV30 and TRBJ2-7; possibly TRBD2 for D (7 bases). V was cut by 4 bases and J by 4 bases, with 14 bases left in between. CDR1 and CDR2 from the germline V gene are GTSNPN and SVGIG (reference sequence). This CDR3 contains 13 residues.

Written as DNA, the CDR3 is TGTGCCAGCAGCGTGGACAGCACAGCTTATGGCTACACCTTC. Its protein product is CASSVDSTAYGYTF. This rearrangement joins TRBV5-6 to TRBJ1-2, with a tentative D call TRBD1 (6 bases). Germline V gene sequence: CDR1 SGHDT, CDR2 YYEEEE. The V and J ends lost 4 bases and 5 bases respectively, with 15 bases between them. This CDR3 has 14 amino acids.

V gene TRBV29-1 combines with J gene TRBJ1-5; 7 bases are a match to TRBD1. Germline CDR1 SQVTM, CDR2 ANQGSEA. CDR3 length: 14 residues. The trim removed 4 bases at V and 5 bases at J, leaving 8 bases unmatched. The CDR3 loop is CSVARGRGDQPQHF. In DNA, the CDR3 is TGCAGCGTTGCAAGGGGCAGGGGGGATCAGCCCCAGCATTTT.

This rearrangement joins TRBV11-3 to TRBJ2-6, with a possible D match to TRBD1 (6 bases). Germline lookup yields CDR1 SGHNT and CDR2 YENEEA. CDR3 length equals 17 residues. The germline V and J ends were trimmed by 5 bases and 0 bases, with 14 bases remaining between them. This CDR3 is CASSQGQGHSGANVLTF. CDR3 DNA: TGTGCCAGCAGCCAGGGGCAGGGCCACTCTGGGGCCAACGTCCTGACTTTC.

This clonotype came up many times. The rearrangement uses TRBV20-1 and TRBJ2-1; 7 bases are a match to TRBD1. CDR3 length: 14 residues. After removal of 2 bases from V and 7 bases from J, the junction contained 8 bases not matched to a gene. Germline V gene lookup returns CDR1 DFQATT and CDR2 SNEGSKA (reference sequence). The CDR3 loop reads CSARRQGIGNEQFF. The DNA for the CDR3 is TGCAGTGCTAGACGACAGGGCATTGGAAATGAGCAGTTCTTC.

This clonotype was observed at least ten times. The CDR3 reads CSARSKGLAGANVLTF. In DNA, the CDR3 is TGCAGTGCTAGATCAAAGGGTCTAGCTGGGGCCAACGTCCTGACTTTC. The V call is TRBV20-1, the J call TRBJ2-6; no reliable D call. With 2 bases removed from V and 2 bases from J, the gap between germline ends came to 13 bases. This CDR3 spans 16 amino acids. The germline CDR1 and CDR2 sequences are DFQATT and SNEGSKA (reference sequence).

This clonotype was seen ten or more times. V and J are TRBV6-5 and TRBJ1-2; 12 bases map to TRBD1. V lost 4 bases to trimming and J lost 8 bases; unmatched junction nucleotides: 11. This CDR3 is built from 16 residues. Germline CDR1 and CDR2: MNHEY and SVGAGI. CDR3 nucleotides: TGTGCCAGCAGTTCTGAATCCGGGACAGGGGGCGCCGGCTACACCTTC. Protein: CASSSESGTGGAGYTF.

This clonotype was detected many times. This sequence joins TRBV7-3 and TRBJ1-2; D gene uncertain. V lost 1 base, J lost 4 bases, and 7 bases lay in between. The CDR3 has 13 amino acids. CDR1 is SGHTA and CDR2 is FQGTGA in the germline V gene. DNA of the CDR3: TGTGCCAGCAGCTTAAACAGACTCTATGGCTACACCTTC. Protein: CASSLNRLYGYTF.

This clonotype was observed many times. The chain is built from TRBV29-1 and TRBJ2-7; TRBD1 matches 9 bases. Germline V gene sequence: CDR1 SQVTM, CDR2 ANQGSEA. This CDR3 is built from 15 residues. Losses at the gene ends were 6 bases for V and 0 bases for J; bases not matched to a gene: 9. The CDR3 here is CSVRRGGQGSYEQYF. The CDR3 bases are TGCAGCGTCCGGAGGGGGGGACAGGGCTCCTACGAGCAGTACTTC.

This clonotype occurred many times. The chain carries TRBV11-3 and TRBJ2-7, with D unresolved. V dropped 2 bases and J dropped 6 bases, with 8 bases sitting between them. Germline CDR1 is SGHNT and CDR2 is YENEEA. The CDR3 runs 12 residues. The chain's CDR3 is CASSLFSGEQYF. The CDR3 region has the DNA TGTGCCAGCAGCTTATTCTCGGGCGAGCAGTACTTC.

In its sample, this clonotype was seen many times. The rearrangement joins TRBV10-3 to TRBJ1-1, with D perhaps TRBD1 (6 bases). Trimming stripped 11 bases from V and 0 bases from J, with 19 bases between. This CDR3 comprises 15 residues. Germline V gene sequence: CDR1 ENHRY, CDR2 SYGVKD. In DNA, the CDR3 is TGTGCCTCCCACCAGTACGGGGGCATGAACACTGAAGCTTTCTTT. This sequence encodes CASHQYGGMNTEAFF.

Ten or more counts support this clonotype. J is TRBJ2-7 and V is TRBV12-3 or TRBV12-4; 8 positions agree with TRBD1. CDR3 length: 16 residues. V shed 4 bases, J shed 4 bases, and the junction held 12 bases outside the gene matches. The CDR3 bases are TGTGCCAGCAGTTCCGGGGGCGGACAGGGTACGTACGAGCAGTACTTC. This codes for CASSSGGGQGTYEQYF.